A single sample is the source of the 21 T cell receptor beta chains below, sequenced in a study of CD8 T cells in Susac syndrome. The RNA input was about 0.5 to 1 ug, and it was reverse transcribed with random hexamers. Via MiXCR, TCRdb re-called the immunoSEQ multiplex PCR reads, giving one row per CDR3 protein. Seen here are around 150,000 distinct CDR3 sequences, 90% to 95% observed once, and the top ten hold approximately 0.25%. The sequenced sample was CD8+ T cells from PBMCs. The source of these receptors is a human donor in good health.

The chain has TRBV27 and TRBJ1-1; D gene uncertain. Deletions cut 4 bases from V and 1 base from J, with 7 bases between. Per the germline V gene, CDR1 is MNHEY and CDR2 is SMNVEV (reference sequence). This CDR3 is 13 amino acids long. The CDR3 DNA follows: TGTGCCAGCAGTTGGCAGGAGAACACTGAAGCTTTCTTT. It specifies CASSWQENTEAFF.

This clonotype was seen once. This sequence joins TRBV27 and TRBJ2-1; D is perhaps TRBD1 (6 bases). Trimming shortened V by 7 bases and J by 2 bases, and 12 bases separated the two germline ends. Per the germline V gene, CDR1 is MNHEY and CDR2 is SMNVEV (reference sequence). The CDR3 spans 14 residues. Here the CDR3 reads CASTHRDTYNEQFF. The DNA of the CDR3 is TGTGCCAGCACACACCGGGACACCTACAATGAGCAGTTCTTC.

The rearrangement joins TRBV20-1 to TRBJ2-7; no clear D. The CDR3 length is 14 residues. V was clipped by 3 bases and J by 7 bases, with 19 bases between them. CDR1 is DFQATT, CDR2 SNEGSKA, per germline (reference sequence). CDR3 in amino acids: CSASGRGPLLEQYF. CDR3 in DNA: TGCAGTGCTAGTGGGCGCGGCCCTTTACTTGAGCAGTACTTC.

The chain links TRBV5-6 to TRBJ1-1; weak D call: TRBD1 (5 bases). The germline V gene encodes CDR1 SGHDT and CDR2 YYEEEE. V was trimmed by 4 bases and J by 4 bases, leaving 17 bases between them. The CDR3 has 15 residues. Here the CDR3 DNA reads TGTGCCAGCAGCACTATGGGGGGTGGAGTCACTGAAGCTTTCTTT. Amino acids: CASSTMGGGVTEAFF.

V is TRBV19 and J is TRBJ2-1, with D perhaps matching TRBD2 (5 bases). The CDR3 loop spans 14 amino acids. Trimming took 1 base from V and 4 from J, leaving 8 bases between them. Per germline, CDR1 LNHDA and CDR2 SQIVND (reference sequence). In nucleotides, the CDR3 is TGTGCCAGTAGTATAGGCCAGCGGTACAATGAGCAGTTCTTC. Amino acid sequence: CASSIGQRYNEQFF. Complete variable domain (other parts from reference TRBV19 and TRBJ2-1): DGGITQSPKYLFRKEGQNVTLSCEQNLNHDAMYWYRQDPGQGLRLIYYSQIVNDFQKGDIAEGYSVSREKKESFPLTVTSAQKNPTAFYLCASSIGQRYNEQFFGPGTRLTVL.

The chain couples TRBV20-1 to TRBJ2-7; D unresolved. The CDR3 has 12 residues. CDR1 and CDR2 (germline): DFQATT, SNEGSKA (reference sequence). V was shortened by 3 bases and J by 3 bases, with 9 bases between the two germline ends. This CDR3 is CSARAIRYEQYF. The CDR3 DNA reads TGCAGTGCTAGGGCCATACGCTACGAGCAGTACTTC.

The count of this clonotype is one. The V and J genes are TRBV27 and TRBJ1-5; tentatively, D is TRBD1 (6 bases). The CDR3 has 14 amino acids. Germline assignment: CDR1 MNHEY and CDR2 SMNVEV (reference sequence). Trimming shortened V by 6 bases and J by 3 bases, and 12 bases separated the two germline ends. The CDR3 loop is CASRVTGLNQPQHF. CDR3 DNA sequence: TGTGCCAGCAGGGTCACAGGGCTCAATCAGCCCCAGCATTTT.

CDR3 in amino acids: CASRGLGLAEAYEQYF. The CDR3 region has the DNA TGTGCCAGCAGGGGGTTGGGGCTAGCGGAAGCCTACGAGCAGTACTTC. The chain carries TRBV11-2 and TRBJ2-7; TRBD2 matches at 7 bases. The CDR3 spans 16 residues. Trimming cost V 6 bases and J 2 bases; bases outside gene matches: 13. Germline assignment: CDR1 SGHAT and CDR2 FQNNGV.

The J gene is TRBJ2-3, the V gene TRBV7-3, with unresolved D. V gave up 5 bases and J gave up 6 bases, with 12 bases separating them. The CDR3 extends over 13 amino acids. The germline V gene has CDR1 SGHTA and CDR2 FQGTGA. CDR3 loop: CASSQPPRDTQYF. DNA of the CDR3: TGTGCCAGCAGCCAACCACCTCGGGATACGCAGTATTTT.

This sequence joins TRBV7-9 and TRBJ2-7; TRBD2 might be the D (6 bases). Between the trimmed V and J ends, which lost 5 bases and 2 bases, there was a span of 19 bases. The V gene's germline CDR1 is SEHNR and CDR2 FQNEAQ (reference sequence). This CDR3 is 16 amino acids long. CDR3 DNA: TGTGCCAGCAGCACGCCCTCTGACGGGAGAACCTACGAGCAGTACTTC. Amino acids: CASSTPSDGRTYEQYF.

V gene TRBV7-2 combines with J gene TRBJ2-1; 12 bases are a match to TRBD2. Unmatched junction bases numbered 2, after V lost 1 base and J lost 4 bases. This CDR3 contains 16 residues. Per the germline V gene, CDR1 is SGHTA and CDR2 is FQGNSA. CDR3 nucleotide sequence: TGTGCCAGCAGCTTAGGGCTAGCGGGAGGGTACAATGAGCAGTTCTTC. Amino acid sequence: CASSLGLAGGYNEQFF.

The chain couples TRBV11-2 to TRBJ2-5, with 7 bases identical to TRBD1. Trimming cost V 4 bases and J 5 bases; bases outside gene matches: 10. This CDR3 is 15 amino acids long. Germline V gene sequence: CDR1 SGHAT, CDR2 FQNNGV. CDR3 sequence reads: CASSSTSGGSETQYF. In DNA form, the CDR3 reads TGTGCCAGCAGCTCCACCTCAGGGGGATCGGAGACCCAGTACTTC.

The V and J genes are TRBV7-8 and TRBJ2-7, with D possibly being TRBD1 (5 bases). This CDR3 contains 14 residues. The V gene's germline CDR1 is SGHVS and CDR2 FQNEAQ. V lost 1 base and J 2 bases, leaving 9 bases between the germline ends. CDR3 nucleotide sequence: TGTGCCAGCAGCTTAGTATCCAGGGCCTACGAGCAGTACTTC. Its translation is CASSLVSRAYEQYF.

The chain couples TRBV6-5 to TRBJ2-7; 14 bases line up with TRBD2. The germline gives CDR1 MNHEY, CDR2 SVGAGI. J was trimmed by 2 bases and V by 4 bases; bases with no gene match: 7. The CDR3 consists of 17 residues. DNA of the CDR3: TGTGCCAGCAGTTTTATACCGGGACTAGCGGGAGCCTACGAGCAGTACTTC. Its translation: CASSFIPGLAGAYEQYF.

This sequence joins TRBV5-4 and TRBJ2-7; the D gene is possibly TRBD2 (6 bases). Germline-derived CDR1 and CDR2 are SGHNT and YYREEE (reference sequence). The V end was cut by 3 bases, the J end by 9 bases, with 25 bases between. The CDR3 sequence is 16 residues long. CDR3 loop: CASSSEYGTGTPLQYF. The CDR3 coding sequence is TGTGCCAGCAGCTCCGAATATGGGACCGGGACTCCATTGCAGTACTTC.

This clonotype came up a few times. CDR3 DNA: TGTGCCAGCAGCTTTGGACTAGGAGACTACGAGCAGTACTTC. It yields the protein CASSFGLGDYEQYF. The chain uses TRBV7-3 and TRBJ2-7; 7 positions agree with TRBD2. Trimming cost V 3 bases and J 3 bases; bases outside gene matches: 5. Germline V gene sequence: CDR1 SGHTA, CDR2 FQGTGA. The CDR3 is made up of 14 amino acids. The whole variable domain, remainder taken from reference TRBV7-3 and TRBJ2-7, is GAGVSQTPSNKVTEKGKYVELRCDPISGHTALYWYRQSLGQGPEFLIYFQGTGAADDSGLPNDRFFAVRPEGSVSTLKIQRTERGDSAVYLCASSFGLGDYEQYFGPGTRLTVT.

The rearrangement joins TRBV20-1 to TRBJ2-5, with 8 bases identical to TRBD1. Germline lookup yields CDR1 DFQATT and CDR2 SNEGSKA (reference sequence). The CDR3 loop spans 13 amino acids. With 3 bases clipped from V and 6 bases from J, the junction kept 6 bases outside the gene matches. Here the CDR3 DNA reads TGCAGTGCTAGTGACAGGGGTGTAAAGACCCAGTACTTC. This gives the protein CSASDRGVKTQYF.

A few counts support this clonotype. This chain connects TRBV9 to TRBJ2-3; D uncertain. CDR3 length equals 12 residues. The V end lost 0 bases, the J end lost 6 bases, and 5 bases lay between the germline ends. CDR1 is SGDLS, CDR2 YYNGEE, per germline. CDR3 amino acids: CASSVGGDTQYF. Written as DNA, the CDR3 is TGTGCCAGCAGCGTAGGTGGGGATACGCAGTATTTT.

The V gene is TRBV6-2 or TRBV6-3, the J gene TRBJ2-5, with a weak D call TRBD1 (6 bases). There are 15 residues in the CDR3. Germline loops: CDR1 MNHEY, CDR2 SVGEGT. V was pared by 4 bases and J by 2 bases, with 14 bases between. The CDR3 here is CASSFYGQIQETQYF. CDR3 sequence (DNA): TGTGCCAGCAGTTTCTACGGACAGATACAAGAGACCCAGTACTTC.

The gene calls are TRBV4-1 and TRBJ2-3; no definite D call. The CDR3 consists of 12 residues. V dropped 0 bases and J dropped 2 bases, with 0 bases sitting between them. Germline CDR1 reads MGHRA; CDR2 reads YSYEKL. The CDR3 region has the DNA TGCGCCAGCAGCCAAGACACAGATACGCAGTATTTT. Encoded protein: CASSQDTDTQYF.

The sample holds one count of this clonotype. The rearrangement links TRBV29-1 to TRBJ1-2; D is undetermined. V was cut by 6 bases and J by 6 bases, with 11 bases left in between. Germline values: CDR1 SQVTM, CDR2 ANQGSEA. The CDR3 length is 11 residues. The CDR3 reads CSVPSLDGYTF. The CDR3 coding sequence is TGCAGCGTACCCAGCCTCGATGGCTACACCTTC.